A selection of T cell receptor beta chains follows, all from one sample in a study of human T cells and chemical hapten exposure. TCRdb re-analysed the RACE reads in MiXCR, keeping a single row per CDR3 protein. The profile covers about 340,000 distinct CDR3 sequences, with around 7% appearing a single time and more than 7% taken by the ten largest. Material: whole blood, obtained in connection with sensitization to the hapten diphenylcyclopropenone (DPC). These receptor sequences come from a woman under 30 with alopecia areata. Some clones in this sample may be carry-over from other donors' samples. Both conserved end residues are part of each CDR3. D genes are given only for firm matches. Some rows have no size entry. The others give once, few or many, or a class for an expanded clone.

d_call | clone_size | j_call | v_call | cdr3_nt | cdr3_aa
NA | NA | TRBJ1-1 | TRBV7-8 | TGTGCCAGCAGCCAAACAGCCGCTGAAGCTTTCTTT | CASSQTAAEAFF
NA | many | TRBJ2-3 | TRBV6-5 | TGTGCCAACAGGGCTGCCACAGATACGCAGTATTTT | CANRAATDTQYF
TRBD2 | few | TRBJ2-2 | TRBV9 | TGTGCCAGCGGGACTAGCGGGAGTAGTGCGAACACCGGGGAGCTGTTTTTT | CASGTSGSSANTGELFF
TRBD2 | many | TRBJ2-7 | TRBV5-8 | TGTGCCAGCAGCTTGGCGGTCAGGGCAGCGGGGGAGCAGTACTTC | CASSLAVRAAGEQYF
NA | few | TRBJ1-1 | TRBV28 | TGTGCCAGCAATCCAACGAGCAGCCGGACTGAAGCTTTCTTT | CASNPTSSRTEAFF
NA | few | TRBJ2-3 | TRBV9 | TGTGCCAGCAGCAATACGTGGGGAGATACGCAGTATTTT | CASSNTWGDTQYF
TRBD2 | NA | TRBJ2-5 | TRBV4-2 | TGTGCCAGCAGGTTGGGAGGGGAAGAGACCCAGTACTTC | CASRLGGEETQYF
NA | NA | TRBJ1-2 | TRBV4-3 | TGCGCCAGCAGCCAATGGACATCTAACTATGGCTACACCTTC | CASSQWTSNYGYTF
TRBD2 | NA | TRBJ2-3 | TRBV11-2 | TGTGCCAGCAGCGGACCGGGACTATCATATAGCACAGATACGCAGTATTTT | CASSGPGLSYSTDTQYF
NA | many | TRBJ1-1 | TRBV29-1 | TGCAGTTATACAAGAACTCTAAACACTGAAGCTTTCTTT | CSYTRTLNTEAFF
NA | NA | TRBJ2-5 | TRBV5-1 | TGCGCCAGCAGCTGGATGGCGAGGGAGACCCAGTACTTC | CASSWMARETQYF
NA | NA | TRBJ1-1 | TRBV7-9 | TGTGCCAGCAGCTTAGCGCATCGGGGGGATGAAGCTTTCTTT | CASSLAHRGDEAFF
NA | many | TRBJ2-1 | TRBV24-1 | TGTGCCACCAGTCTGGCAGGGACCCCCAATGAGCAGTTCTTC | CATSLAGTPNEQFF
TRBD2 | few | TRBJ2-7 | TRBV20-1 | TGCAGTGCTAGAGCTAGAAGGCTAGCGGGGGCCCAAGCCTACGAGCAGTACTTC | CSARARRLAGAQAYEQYF
NA | few | TRBJ2-5 | TRBV12-3/TRBV12-4 | TGTGCCAGCAGTTTAGACAGATTTCAAGAGACCCAGTACTTC | CASSLDRFQETQYF
NA | few | TRBJ1-1 | TRBV7-2 | TGTGCCAGCAGCTTAGTTCTGGTTCAGGGAGGGTCCATGAACACTGAAGCTTTCTTT | CASSLVLVQGGSMNTEAFF
NA | few | TRBJ1-6 | TRBV7-9 | TGTGCCAGCAGCTCAACAGGGTCGGGATATTCACCCCTCCACTTT | CASSSTGSGYSPLHF
NA | few | TRBJ1-6 | TRBV28 | TGTGCCAGCAGTCCCCTCTGGGAGACCCTCCACTTT | CASSPLWETLHF
NA | many | TRBJ2-3 | TRBV12-5 | TGTGCTAGTACAGGAACTAGCACAGATACGCAGTATTTT | CASTGTSTDTQYF
NA | NA | TRBJ2-3 | TRBV6-2/TRBV6-3 | TGTGCCAGCAACCCTGGCTTCGCAGATACGCAGTATTTT | CASNPGFADTQYF
NA | NA | TRBJ1-4 | TRBV6-5 | TGTGCCAGCCGGGGCGTGTATGAAAAACTGTTTTTT | CASRGVYEKLFF
TRBD1 | few | TRBJ1-5 | TRBV27 | TGTGCCAGCAGTTTGCGGCCGGACAGGGTTAATCAGCCCCAGCATTTT | CASSLRPDRVNQPQHF
NA | many | TRBJ2-3 | TRBV6-5 | TGTGCCAGCAGTGCAGCACTGAGGGATACGCAGTATTTT | CASSAALRDTQYF
TRBD2 | NA | TRBJ2-5 | TRBV25-1 | TGTGCCAGCAGTGAATTAGCGGGGGATTCGAAGACCCAGTACTTC | CASSELAGDSKTQYF
TRBD2 | many | TRBJ2-5 | TRBV25-1 | TGTGCCAGCAGTGAATACCCCGGGACTAGCGGGGGGGATAGAGAGACCCAGTACTTC | CASSEYPGTSGGDRETQYF
NA | few | TRBJ2-7 | TRBV28 | TGTGCCAGCCGGGCTGGATACGAGCAGTACTTC | CASRAGYEQYF
NA | many | TRBJ1-5 | TRBV20-1 | TGCAGTGCTAGAGATCGCGGGGATCAGCCCCAGCATTTT | CSARDRGDQPQHF
NA | NA | TRBJ2-3 | TRBV7-2 | TGTGCCAGCAGTTCCGAGGACTTCCCGGAGGATACGCAGTATTTT | CASSSEDFPEDTQYF
NA | NA | TRBJ1-1 | TRBV20-1 | TGCAGTGCTACCCGGGGACACATGAACACTGAAGCTTTCTTT | CSATRGHMNTEAFF